The entry below gives a single T cell receptor (beta chain) sequence along with its context. Per the authors' pipeline: Reference gene primer amplification yielded estimated nucleated cell counts. Data came from immunoSEQ multiplex PCR; TCRdb stores just in-frame clones and leaves some out. V, J and clone size reflect that table, while D and trimming were determined from the DNA. Of roughly 160,000 clones in the sample, approximately 80% were seen once. This specimen belongs to a study of blood T cell repertoires in COVID-19. Study overall: Whether acute or convalescent, the COVID-19 samples came from the United States, Italy and Spain. The cDNA or gDNA used as material had been derived from T cells, B-cell-depleted T cells, or PBMCs.

Germline V CDR1 and CDR2: SGDLS, YYNGEE. After removal of 0 bases from V and 10 bases from J, the junction contained 6 bases not matched to a gene. The CDR3 runs 15 residues. The chain is built from TRBV9 and TRBJ1-4, with TRBD1 identical over 10 bases. This receptor was identified in a woman aged 55-69 years with acute or convalescent COVID-19. What was sequenced was peripheral blood. Written as DNA, the CDR3 is TGTGCCAGCAGCGTAGCCGGGACAGGGGAAGGAAAACTGTTTTTT. This translates into CASSVAGTGEGKLFF.